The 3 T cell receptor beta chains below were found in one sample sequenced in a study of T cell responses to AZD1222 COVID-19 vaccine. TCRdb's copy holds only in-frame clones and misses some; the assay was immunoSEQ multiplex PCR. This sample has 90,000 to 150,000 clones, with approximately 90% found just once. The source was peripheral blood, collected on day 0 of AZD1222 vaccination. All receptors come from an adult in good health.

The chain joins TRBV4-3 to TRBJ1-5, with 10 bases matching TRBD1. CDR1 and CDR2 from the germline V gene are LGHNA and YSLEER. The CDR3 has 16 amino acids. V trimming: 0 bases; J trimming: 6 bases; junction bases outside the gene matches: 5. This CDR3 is CASSQDSRTGGQPQHF. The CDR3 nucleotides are TGCGCCAGCAGCCAAGATTCGAGGACAGGGGGTCAGCCCCAGCATTTT.

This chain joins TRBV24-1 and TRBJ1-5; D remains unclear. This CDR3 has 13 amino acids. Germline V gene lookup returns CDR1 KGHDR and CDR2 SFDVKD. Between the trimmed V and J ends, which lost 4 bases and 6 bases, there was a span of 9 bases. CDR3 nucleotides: TGTGCCACCAGTGACCTTGGGAGTCAGCCCCAGCATTTT. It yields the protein CATSDLGSQPQHF.

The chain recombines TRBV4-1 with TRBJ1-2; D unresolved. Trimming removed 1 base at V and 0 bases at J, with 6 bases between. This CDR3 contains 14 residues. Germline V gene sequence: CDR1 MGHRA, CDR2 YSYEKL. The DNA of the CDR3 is TGCGCCAGCAGCCAAGTACGCACTAACTATGGCTACACCTTC. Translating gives CASSQVRTNYGYTF.